Listed below are T cell receptor beta chains from one sample, sequenced in a study of neurological immune-mediated disorders. Each CDR3 protein is one row after TCRdb ran MiXCR on the 5' RACE reads. The repertoire holds under 60,000 distinct CDR3 sequences, 10% seen once, with 20% to 25% in the top ten. Sequencing was performed on PBMCs. These TCRs come from a woman between 40 and 55 years old with HTLV-1-associated myelopathy (HAM/TSP). Both conserved end residues are part of each CDR3. The order of the fields is V gene, D gene, clone size, J gene, CDR3 DNA, CDR3 protein. The D gene is left open where the match is weak. Rows give clone size only sometimes, using once, few, many, or a class for an expanded clone.

v_call: TRBV3-1; d_call: TRBD2; clone_size: many; j_call: TRBJ2-7; cdr3_nt: TGTGCCAGCAGCCAAGATCGCGCTAGCGGGGGGCTCTCCTACGAGCAGTACTTC; cdr3_aa: CASSQDRASGGLSYEQYF
v_call: TRBV6-1; d_call: -; clone_size: many; j_call: TRBJ2-2; cdr3_nt: TGTGCCAGCCTCAGGGGAGCCGGGGAGCTGTTTTTT; cdr3_aa: CASLRGAGELFF
v_call: TRBV6-5; d_call: -; clone_size: many; j_call: TRBJ2-2; cdr3_nt: TGTGCCAGCAGTTACTCGACAGGGAGGGGACTCTTATCGGGGACCGGGGAGCTGTTTTTT; cdr3_aa: CASSYSTGRGLLSGTGELFF
v_call: TRBV4-3; d_call: TRBD1; clone_size: -; j_call: TRBJ1-1; cdr3_nt: TGCGTCAGCAGCCAAAGACAGGGGGCGCATAATGAAGCATTCTTT; cdr3_aa: CVSSQRQGAHNEAFF
v_call: TRBV7-2; d_call: -; clone_size: many; j_call: TRBJ2-5; cdr3_nt: TGTGCCAGCAGCTTCATCGAAGTGAGGGCCTCCCAAGAGACCCAGTACTTC; cdr3_aa: CASSFIEVRASQETQYF
v_call: TRBV7-2; d_call: TRBD2; clone_size: many; j_call: TRBJ2-3; cdr3_nt: TGTGCCAGCAGCTTAGACCGGGGGGGTAAGACAGATACGCAGTATTTT; cdr3_aa: CASSLDRGGKTDTQYF
v_call: TRBV24-1; d_call: -; clone_size: -; j_call: TRBJ2-1; cdr3_nt: TGTGCCACCAGTGACCGGGGCTCGTTAATTAGTGAGCAGTTCTTC; cdr3_aa: CATSDRGSLISEQFF
v_call: TRBV7-2; d_call: TRBD2; clone_size: large; j_call: TRBJ2-5; cdr3_nt: TGTGCCAGCAGCCTCGGGACTAGCGGGGGGGAAGGGGGGCGGCGAGAGACCCAGTACTTC; cdr3_aa: CASSLGTSGGEGGRRETQYF
v_call: TRBV11-2; d_call: -; clone_size: many; j_call: TRBJ2-7; cdr3_nt: TGTGCCAGCAGCCCCGTGAGGGCCTCCTACGAGCAGTACTTC; cdr3_aa: CASSPVRASYEQYF
v_call: TRBV20-1; d_call: -; clone_size: many; j_call: TRBJ1-1; cdr3_nt: TGCAGTGCTAGAAGGACGGTTGAAGCTTTCTTT; cdr3_aa: CSARRTVEAFF